These T cell receptor beta chains were read from a single sample in a study of shared clonotypes between healthy human individuals. Generated by immunoSEQ multiplex PCR, the TCRdb table keeps only in-frame clones and is missing some. The table includes about 1.1 million clones, 75% to 80% detected once. The specimen sequenced was memory CD4+ T cells from PBMCs. The receptors originated from a man aged 18 to 30 in good health. Some clones in this sample may be carry-over from other donors' samples. CDR3s include the opening cysteine and the closing phenylalanine or tryptophan. Each record gives: D gene, V gene, J gene, CDR3 protein. D genes are given only for firm matches.

-,TRBV29-1,TRBJ2-7,CSVEDLLHGQCF
TRBD1,TRBV25-1,TRBJ1-2,CASSDSGTGGVGYTF
-,TRBV2,TRBJ1-5,CASSGGRDQPQHF
-,TRBV30,TRBJ2-5,CAWSPYQETQYF
-,TRBV27,TRBJ2-3,CASSPRGRGGDTQYF
-,TRBV28,TRBJ1-1,CASSLRAPTEAFF
-,TRBV28,TRBJ2-3,CASTYDSVNTQYF
-,TRBV29-1,TRBJ2-6,CSVEGGSGANVLTF
-,TRBV28,TRBJ1-2,CASSFVVSYGYTF
-,TRBV6-4,TRBJ2-5,CAIKRDGNQETQYF